This T cell receptor beta chain comes out of a study of cytomegalovirus exposure and HLA in healthy donors. About the study: The Caucasian-associated ancestry cluster held over 65% of 300 to 450 genotyped donors.

The V end was cut by 2 bases, the J end by 2 bases, with 9 bases between. The CDR3 totals 15 residues. Germline V gives CDR1 SGHAT, CDR2 FQNNGV. The study, taken as a whole, reports: The study put 150 or so TCR beta chains on its list as cytomegalovirus-associated. Across HLA loci, a later analysis found differing TCR association rates, with DRB1 most and HLA-C fewest. As a later analysis showed, several of the most significant clusters appeared to be linked to common viral pathogens.

The PCR used 60 Vbeta and 13 Jbeta primers. Only in-frame clones appear in the TCRdb table, and some are missing; sequencing was by immunoSEQ multiplex PCR. The sample contains 120,000 or so clones, 72% of which appear only once. Only a few counts were recorded for this clone. Its antigen is unknown. The rearrangement joins TRBV11-2 to TRBJ1-4, with D maybe TRBD1 (6 bases). The origin of this receptor is a man aged 25 to 40 in good health and CMV-seronegative. Sequencing was carried out using PBMCs. The chain's CDR3 is CASSLLGATNEKLFF. The CDR3 DNA reads TGTGCCAGCAGCTTATTGGGGGCGACTAATGAAAAACTGTTTTTT.